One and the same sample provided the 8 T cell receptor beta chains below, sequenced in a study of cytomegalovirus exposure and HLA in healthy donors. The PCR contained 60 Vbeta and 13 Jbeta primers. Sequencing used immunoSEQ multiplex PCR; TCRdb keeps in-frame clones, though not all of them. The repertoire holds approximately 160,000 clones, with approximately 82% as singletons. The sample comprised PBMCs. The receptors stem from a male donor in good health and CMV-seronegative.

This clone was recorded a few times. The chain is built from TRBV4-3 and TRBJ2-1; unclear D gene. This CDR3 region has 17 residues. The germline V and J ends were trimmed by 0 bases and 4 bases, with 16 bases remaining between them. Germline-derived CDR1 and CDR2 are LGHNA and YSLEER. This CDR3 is CASSQDSARRSYNEQFF. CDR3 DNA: TGCGCCAGCAGCCAAGATTCGGCTAGAAGGTCTTACAATGAGCAGTTCTTC.

CDR3 region: CASSRGQQGYNEQFF. As DNA, the CDR3 is TGCGCCAGCAGCCGCGGACAGCAAGGCTACAATGAGCAGTTCTTC. The gene calls are TRBV5-1 and TRBJ2-1; possible D gene TRBD1, 6 bases. V lost 4 bases, J lost 3 bases, and 14 bases lay in between. The CDR3 contains 15 residues. Germline CDR1 and CDR2: SGHRS and YFSETQ.

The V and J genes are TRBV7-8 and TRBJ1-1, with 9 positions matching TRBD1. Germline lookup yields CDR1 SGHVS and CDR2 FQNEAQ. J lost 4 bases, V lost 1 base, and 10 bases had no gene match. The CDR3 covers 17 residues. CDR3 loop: CASSLEGTGTGSTEAFF. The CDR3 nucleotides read TGTGCCAGCAGCTTAGAAGGGACAGGGACTGGAAGCACTGAAGCTTTCTTT.

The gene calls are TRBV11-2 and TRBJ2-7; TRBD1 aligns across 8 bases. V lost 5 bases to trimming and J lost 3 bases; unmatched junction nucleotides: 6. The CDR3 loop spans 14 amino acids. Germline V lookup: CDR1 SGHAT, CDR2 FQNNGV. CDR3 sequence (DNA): TGTGCCAGCAGCCAGGACAGGGCGAACTACGAGCAGTACTTC. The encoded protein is CASSQDRANYEQYF.

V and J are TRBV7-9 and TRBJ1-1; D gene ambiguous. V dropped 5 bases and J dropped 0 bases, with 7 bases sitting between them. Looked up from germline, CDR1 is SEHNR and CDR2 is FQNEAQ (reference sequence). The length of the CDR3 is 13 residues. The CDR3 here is CASSPGLNTEAFF. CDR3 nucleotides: TGTGCCAGCAGCCCGGGGTTGAACACTGAAGCTTTCTTT.

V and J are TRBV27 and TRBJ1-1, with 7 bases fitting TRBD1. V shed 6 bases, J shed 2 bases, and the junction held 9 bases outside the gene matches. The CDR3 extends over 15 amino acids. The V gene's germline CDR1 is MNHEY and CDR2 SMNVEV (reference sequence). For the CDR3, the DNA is TGTGCCAGCAGGAAAGAACAGGGGTCTAACACTGAAGCTTTCTTT. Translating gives CASRKEQGSNTEAFF.

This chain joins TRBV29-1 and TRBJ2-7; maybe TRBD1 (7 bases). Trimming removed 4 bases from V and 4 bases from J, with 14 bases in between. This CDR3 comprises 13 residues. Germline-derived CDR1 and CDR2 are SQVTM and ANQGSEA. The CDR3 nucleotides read TGCAGCGTTGGGAGGGGGCGTAATTACGAGCAGTACTTC. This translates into CSVGRGRNYEQYF.

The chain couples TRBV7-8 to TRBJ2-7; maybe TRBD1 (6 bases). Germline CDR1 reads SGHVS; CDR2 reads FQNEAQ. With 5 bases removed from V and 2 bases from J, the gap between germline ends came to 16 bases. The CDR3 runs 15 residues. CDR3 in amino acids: CASSLYQGSAYEQYF. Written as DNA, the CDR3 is TGTGCCAGCAGCCTTTATCAGGGGTCCGCCTACGAGCAGTACTTC.